Sequencing of this T cell receptor beta chain was carried out in a study of T cell repertoires in cytomegalovirus infection. Study-level information: Well-studied HLA-B-restricted epitopes and recently identified HLA-C-restricted epitopes of CMV were both used in the study. Public TCR beta signatures indicated both CMV infection and matching HLA type. Whole-study results and caveats: HLA-C-restricted TCR beta clonotypes specific for CMV led the ex vivo response. Frequencies of public TCR beta families were cumulated, and this identified carriers of CMV plus the relevant HLA.

In the case of this clonotype: The target antigen is unknown.

CDR3 length: 16 amino acids. V lost 7 bases, J lost 5 bases, and 23 bases lay in between. In germline, CDR1 is MNHEY, CDR2 SVGEGT. TCRdb ran MiXCR on the reads and lists one entry per CDR3 protein. The sample records hundreds of thousands of distinct CDR3 sequences, about 33% being singletons. The sequenced sample was cultured CD8+ T cells from PBMCs, obtained from culture after CMV antigen stimulation. The rearrangement links TRBV6-2 or TRBV6-3 to TRBJ2-5, with D perhaps matching TRBD1 (6 bases). The clonotype originates from a human donor in good health (CMV status not recorded). Some clones in this sample may be carry-over from other donors' samples. CDR3 in DNA: TGTGCCAGCACCTACCCAGAGCAGGGGTCGGGTGAGACCCAGTACTTC. Translation: CASTYPEQGSGETQYF.